This TCR beta chain emerged from a study of blood T cell repertoires in COVID-19. Trimming cost V 4 bases and J 3 bases, with 13 bases left between them. Per the germline V gene, CDR1 is SGHTS and CDR2 is YDEGEE. This CDR3 spans 14 amino acids. In its sample, this clone was seen once. Some clones are missing from TCRdb's copy, which holds only in-frame ones; the method was immunoSEQ multiplex PCR. The profile shows approximately 200,000 clones, 88% of them singletons. This receptor was identified in a woman aged 25 to 45 who had been exposed to COVID-19. The sequenced sample consisted of PBMCs or T cells enriched from blood (not recorded which). The rearrangement links TRBV5-8 to TRBJ1-2; tentative D call: TRBD1 (5 bases). In nucleotides, the CDR3 is TGTGCCAGCAGCCTCCGGGACTCATACTATGGCTACACCTTC. Amino acid sequence: CASSLRDSYYGYTF.